The rows below give T cell receptor beta chains drawn from one sample of a study of TIL therapy for anti-PD-1-resistant metastatic lung cancer. The method was immunoSEQ multiplex PCR; TCRdb's version includes in-frame clones alone and lacks a portion of them. In the table there are about 26,000 clones, less than 65% of which are singletons. The material sequenced was tumor tissue, taken at baseline. Receptor source: a woman aged 30 to 85 with non-small cell lung cancer. CDR3s leave out the opening cysteine and the closing phenylalanine or tryptophan. Each record gives: V gene, CDR3 length, J gene, CDR3 protein.

>TRBV28|10|TRBJ2-2
ASSLPIGELF
>TRBV7-8|14|TRBJ1-1
ASSLAHDRLNTEAF
>TRBV11-1|11|TRBJ2-5
ASSSGQGVTQY
>TRBV27|12|TRBJ1-1
ASSPKTGGTEAF
>TRBV10-3|9|TRBJ2-7
AISSQAEQY
>TRBV21-1|13|TRBJ2-3
ASPRGAGEIDTQY
>TRBV6-1|15|TRBJ1-4
ASSERAGGWANEKLF
>TRBV5-4|12|TRBJ1-5
ASSQQGRGQPQH
>TRBV28|12|TRBJ2-5
ASSLVGAQETQY
>TRBV29-1|9|TRBJ2-7
SVPRGDEQY
>TRBV5-6|13|TRBJ2-7
ASSPPSGKAYEQY
>TRBV18|12|TRBJ2-7
ASSPFTMSYEQY
>TRBV5-1|15|TRBJ2-3
ASSLSGLAGGTDTQY
>TRBV11-2|11|TRBJ1-1
ASSSGANTEAF
>TRBV10-1|11|TRBJ2-2
ASSDQPGVGLF
>TRBV10-3|13|TRBJ2-1
ATSFDSSAGNEQF
>TRBV7-9|10|TRBJ1-4
ASSYGNEKLF
>TRBV5-1|12|TRBJ2-2
ASSQTSVTGELF
>TRBV20-1|9|TRBJ1-1
SARKNTEAF
>TRBV6-6|9|TRBJ1-1
ASATELEAF
>TRBV19|14|TRBJ2-7
ASSILAGGPFAEQY
>TRBV11-3|10|TRBJ2-3
ASSLGTDTQY
>TRBV27|11|TRBJ1-2
ASSSTGVYGYT
>TRBV5-6|14|TRBJ2-4
ASSLKGDVPKNIQY
>TRBV27|16|TRBJ2-1
ASSLLGLAGGRIDEQF
>TRBV18|12|TRBJ2-3
ASSPQGARDTQY
>TRBV7-9|9|TRBJ2-1
ASSLDRVRF
>TRBV29-1|12|TRBJ1-2
SGNLGSGTDGYT
>TRBV7-6|13|TRBJ2-6
ASSSIFSGANVLT
>TRBV6-6|9|TRBJ2-3
ASRFADTQY
>TRBV6-1|14|TRBJ2-1
ASSEWIAGGVDEQF
>TRBV11-2|11|TRBJ2-1
ASTSGFYNEQF
>TRBV7-9|15|TRBJ2-3
ASSSSGDSGAIYTQY
>TRBV30|11|TRBJ1-1
AWSNQGGTEAF
>TRBV5-4|11|TRBJ2-1
ASSPSGLAEWF
>TRBV6-5|12|TRBJ1-1
ASSRDRAVSEAF
>TRBV2|10|TRBJ2-3
ASSKADGTQY
>TRBV19|14|TRBJ1-5
ASSPRDRVSNQPQH
>TRBV5-1|12|TRBJ1-5
ASSLEGVNQPQH
>TRBV5-4|14|TRBJ2-7
ASSRGLAGGQREQY
>TRBV5-1|11|TRBJ2-3
ATGQGGSDTQY
>TRBV9|14|TRBJ2-7
ASSASPGTGTYEQY
>TRBV7-6|13|TRBJ2-3
ASSSGGEGTDTQY
>TRBV2|9|TRBJ1-4
ASRWGEKLF
>TRBV11-2|13|TRBJ2-2
ASSRSGRNTGELF
>TRBV28|13|TRBJ2-7
ASSPSTGVGYEQY
>TRBV6-4|12|TRBJ2-7
ASSEGLGSGEQY
>TRBV6-5|9|TRBJ2-7
ASSEGYEQY
>TRBV2|13|TRBJ2-7
ASSEGLAEYYEQY
>TRBV7-2|10|TRBJ2-2
ASSLRTGELF
>TRBV6-5|12|TRBJ2-7
ASSLGQDTYEQY